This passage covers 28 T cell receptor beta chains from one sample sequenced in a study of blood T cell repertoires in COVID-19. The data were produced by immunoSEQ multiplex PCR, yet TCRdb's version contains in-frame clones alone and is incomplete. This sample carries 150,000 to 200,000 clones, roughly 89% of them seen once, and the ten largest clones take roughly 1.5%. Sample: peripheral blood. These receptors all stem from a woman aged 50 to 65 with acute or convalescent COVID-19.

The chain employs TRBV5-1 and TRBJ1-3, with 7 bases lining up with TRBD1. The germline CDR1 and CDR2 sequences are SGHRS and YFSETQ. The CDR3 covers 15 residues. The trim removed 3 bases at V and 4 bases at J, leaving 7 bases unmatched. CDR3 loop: CASSSETGNGNTIYF. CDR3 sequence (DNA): TGCGCCAGCAGCTCGGAGACAGGGAACGGAAACACCATATATTTT.

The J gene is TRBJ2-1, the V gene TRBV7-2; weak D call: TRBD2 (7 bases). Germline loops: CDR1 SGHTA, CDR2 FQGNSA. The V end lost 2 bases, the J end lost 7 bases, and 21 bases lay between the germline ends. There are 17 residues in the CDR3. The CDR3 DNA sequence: TGTGCCAGCAGCTTATTTCTTGCGGGGGCTGCAGATAATGAGCAGTTCTTC. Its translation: CASSLFLAGAADNEQFF.

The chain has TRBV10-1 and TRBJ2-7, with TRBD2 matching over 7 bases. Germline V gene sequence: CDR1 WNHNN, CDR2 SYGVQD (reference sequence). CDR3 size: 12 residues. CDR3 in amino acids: CARLGRAYEQYF. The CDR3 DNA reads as TGCGCGAGATTGGGGAGGGCATACGAGCAGTACTTC.

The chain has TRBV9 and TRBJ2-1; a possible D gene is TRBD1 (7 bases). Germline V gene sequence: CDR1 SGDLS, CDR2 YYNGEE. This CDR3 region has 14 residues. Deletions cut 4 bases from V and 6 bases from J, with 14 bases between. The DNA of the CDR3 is TGTGCCAGCAGCCAGGGGGGCACCTCCAATGAGCAGTTCTTC. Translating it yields CASSQGGTSNEQFF.

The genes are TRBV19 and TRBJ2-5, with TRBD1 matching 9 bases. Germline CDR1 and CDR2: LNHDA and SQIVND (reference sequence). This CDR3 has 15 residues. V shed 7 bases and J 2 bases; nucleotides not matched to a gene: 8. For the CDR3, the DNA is TGTGCCAGTAAAGCTGACAGGGGGTATCAAGAGACCCAGTACTTC. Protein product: CASKADRGYQETQYF.

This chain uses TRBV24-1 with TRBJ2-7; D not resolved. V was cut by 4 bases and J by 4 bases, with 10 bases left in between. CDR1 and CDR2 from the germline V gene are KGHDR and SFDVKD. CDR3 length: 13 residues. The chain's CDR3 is CATSDHDTYEQYF. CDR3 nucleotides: TGTGCCACCAGTGACCATGACACTTACGAGCAGTACTTC.

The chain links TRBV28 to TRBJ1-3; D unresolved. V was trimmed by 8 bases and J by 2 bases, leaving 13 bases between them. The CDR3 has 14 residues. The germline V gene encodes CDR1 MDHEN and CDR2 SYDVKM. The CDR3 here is CASRGGQPGNTIYF. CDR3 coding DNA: TGTGCCAGCCGCGGCGGGCAGCCTGGAAACACCATATATTTT.

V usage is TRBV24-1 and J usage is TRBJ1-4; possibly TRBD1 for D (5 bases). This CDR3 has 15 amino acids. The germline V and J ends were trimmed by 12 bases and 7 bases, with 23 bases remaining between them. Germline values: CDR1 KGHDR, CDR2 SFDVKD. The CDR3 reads CAPGGEGWDGEKLFF. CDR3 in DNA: TGTGCCCCCGGGGGGGAGGGTTGGGACGGTGAAAAACTGTTTTTT.

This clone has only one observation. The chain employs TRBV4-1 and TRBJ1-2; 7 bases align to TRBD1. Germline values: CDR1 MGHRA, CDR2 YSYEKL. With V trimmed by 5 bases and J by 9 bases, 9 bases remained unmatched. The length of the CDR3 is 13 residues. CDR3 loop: CASSLGQLPRYTF. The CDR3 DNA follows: TGCGCCAGCAGCTTGGGACAGCTCCCTCGCTACACCTTC.

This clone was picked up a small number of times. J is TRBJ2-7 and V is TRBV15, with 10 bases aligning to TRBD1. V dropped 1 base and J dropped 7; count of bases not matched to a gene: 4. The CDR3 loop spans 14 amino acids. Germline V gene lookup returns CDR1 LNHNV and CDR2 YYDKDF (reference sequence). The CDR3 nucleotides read TGTGCCACCAGCAGAGTGAGGACAGGGGGTGAGCAGTACTTC. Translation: CATSRVRTGGEQYF. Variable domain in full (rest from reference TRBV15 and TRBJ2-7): DAMVIQNPRYQVTQFGKPVTLSCSQTLNHNVMYWYQQKSSQAPKLLFHYYDKDFNNEADTPDNFQSRRPNTSFCFLDIRSPGLGDTAMYLCATSRVRTGGEQYFGPGTRLTVT.

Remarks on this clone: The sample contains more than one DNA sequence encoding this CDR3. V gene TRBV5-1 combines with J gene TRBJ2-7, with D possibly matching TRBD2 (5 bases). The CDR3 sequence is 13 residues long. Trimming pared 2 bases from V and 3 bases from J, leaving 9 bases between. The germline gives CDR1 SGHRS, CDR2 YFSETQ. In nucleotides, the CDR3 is TGCGCCAGCAGCTTTCAAGGGAGCTACGAGCAGTACTTC. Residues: CASSFQGSYEQYF.

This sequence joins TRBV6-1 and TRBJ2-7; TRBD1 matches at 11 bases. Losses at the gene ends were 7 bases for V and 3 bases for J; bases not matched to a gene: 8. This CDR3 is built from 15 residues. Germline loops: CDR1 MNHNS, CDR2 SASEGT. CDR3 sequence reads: CASKGTGTGGYEQYF. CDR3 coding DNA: TGTGCCAGCAAAGGGACCGGGACAGGGGGCTACGAGCAGTACTTC.

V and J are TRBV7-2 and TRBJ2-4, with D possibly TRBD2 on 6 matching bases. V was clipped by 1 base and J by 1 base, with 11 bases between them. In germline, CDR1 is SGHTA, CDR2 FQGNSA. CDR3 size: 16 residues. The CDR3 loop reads CASSLGGIGAKNIQYF. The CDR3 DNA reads TGTGCCAGCAGCTTAGGCGGGATTGGGGCCAAAAACATTCAGTACTTC.

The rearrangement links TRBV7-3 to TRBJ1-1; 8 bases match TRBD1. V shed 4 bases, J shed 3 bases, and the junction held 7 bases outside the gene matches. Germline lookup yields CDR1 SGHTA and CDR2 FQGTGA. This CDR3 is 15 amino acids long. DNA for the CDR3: TGTGCCAGCAGCTCGCAGGGGGCGAGAGACACTGAAGCTTTCTTT. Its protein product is CASSSQGARDTEAFF.

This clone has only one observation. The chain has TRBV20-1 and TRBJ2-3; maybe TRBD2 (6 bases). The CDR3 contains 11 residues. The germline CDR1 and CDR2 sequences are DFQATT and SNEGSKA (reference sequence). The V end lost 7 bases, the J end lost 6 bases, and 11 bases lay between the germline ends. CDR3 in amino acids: CSGRGWDTQYF. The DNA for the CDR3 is TGCAGTGGACGGGGGTGGGATACGCAGTATTTT.

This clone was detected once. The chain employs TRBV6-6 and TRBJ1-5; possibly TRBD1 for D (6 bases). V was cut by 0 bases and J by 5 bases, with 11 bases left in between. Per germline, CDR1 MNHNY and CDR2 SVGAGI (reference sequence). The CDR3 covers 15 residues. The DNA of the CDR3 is TGTGCCAGCAGTTACTCATCGGGGGGCGATCAGCCCCAGCATTTT. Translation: CASSYSSGGDQPQHF.

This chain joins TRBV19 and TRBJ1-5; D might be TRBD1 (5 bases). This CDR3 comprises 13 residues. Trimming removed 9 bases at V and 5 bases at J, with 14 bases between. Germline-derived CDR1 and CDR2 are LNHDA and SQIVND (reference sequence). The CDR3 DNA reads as TGTGCCAGCGATGGGGGAGGGCATCAGCCCCAGCATTTT. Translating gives CASDGGGHQPQHF.

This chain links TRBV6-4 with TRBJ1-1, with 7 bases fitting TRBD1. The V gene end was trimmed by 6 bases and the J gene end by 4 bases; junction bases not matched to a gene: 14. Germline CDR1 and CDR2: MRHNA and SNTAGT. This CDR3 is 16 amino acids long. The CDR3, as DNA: TGTGCCAGCAGCCCATCAGACAGGGCGGGGAGCACTGAAGCTTTCTTT. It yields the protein CASSPSDRAGSTEAFF.

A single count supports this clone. The CDR3 region is CASSLEANYEQYF. The CDR3 coding sequence is TGTGCCAGCAGCCTGGAGGCCAACTACGAGCAGTACTTC. The rearrangement links TRBV27 to TRBJ2-7, with a possible D match to TRBD2 (5 bases). V shed 6 bases and J shed 3 bases, with 12 bases lying between them. This CDR3 is 13 amino acids long. Per germline, CDR1 MNHEY and CDR2 SMNVEV (reference sequence).

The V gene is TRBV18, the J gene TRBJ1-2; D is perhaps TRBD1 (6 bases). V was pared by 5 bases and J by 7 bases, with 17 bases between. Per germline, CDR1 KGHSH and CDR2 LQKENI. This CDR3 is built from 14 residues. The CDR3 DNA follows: TGTGCCAGCTCAAGAGAGGATACAGGGTTTGGCTACACCTTC. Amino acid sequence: CASSREDTGFGYTF.

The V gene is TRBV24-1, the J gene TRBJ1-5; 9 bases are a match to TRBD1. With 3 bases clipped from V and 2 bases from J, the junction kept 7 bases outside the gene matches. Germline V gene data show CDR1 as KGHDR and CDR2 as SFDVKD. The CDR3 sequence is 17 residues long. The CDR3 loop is CATSDARTGVGNQPQHF. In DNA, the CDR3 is TGTGCCACCAGTGATGCGAGGACAGGGGTCGGCAATCAGCCCCAGCATTTT.

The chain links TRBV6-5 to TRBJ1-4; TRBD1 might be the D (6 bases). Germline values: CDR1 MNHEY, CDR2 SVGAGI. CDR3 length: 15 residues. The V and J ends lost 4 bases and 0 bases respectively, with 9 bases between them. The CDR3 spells CASSSYRATNEKLFF. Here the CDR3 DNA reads TGTGCCAGCAGTTCATACAGGGCAACTAATGAAAAACTGTTTTTT.

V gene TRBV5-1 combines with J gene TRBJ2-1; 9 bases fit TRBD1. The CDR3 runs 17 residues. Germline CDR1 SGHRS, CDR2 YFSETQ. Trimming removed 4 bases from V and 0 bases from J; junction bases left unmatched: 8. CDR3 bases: TGCGCCAGCAGCATAGCCGGGACAGGGACCTCCTACAATGAGCAGTTCTTC. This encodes CASSIAGTGTSYNEQFF.

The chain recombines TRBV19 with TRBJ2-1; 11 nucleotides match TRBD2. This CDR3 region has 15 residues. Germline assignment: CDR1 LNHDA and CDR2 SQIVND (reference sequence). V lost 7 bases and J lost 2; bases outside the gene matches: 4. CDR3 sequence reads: CASTQLAGAYNEQFF. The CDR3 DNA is TGTGCCAGTACCCAACTAGCGGGAGCCTACAATGAGCAGTTCTTC.

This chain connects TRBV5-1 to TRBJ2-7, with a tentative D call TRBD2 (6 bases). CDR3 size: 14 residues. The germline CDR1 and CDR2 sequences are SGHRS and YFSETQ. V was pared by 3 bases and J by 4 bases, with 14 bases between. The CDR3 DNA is TGCGCCAGCAGCTACCCGCGGGAAGGATACGAGCAGTACTTC. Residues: CASSYPREGYEQYF.

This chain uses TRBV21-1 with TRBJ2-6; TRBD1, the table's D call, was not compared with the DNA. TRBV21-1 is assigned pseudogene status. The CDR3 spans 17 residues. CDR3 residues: CASSTQRDSSGANVLTF. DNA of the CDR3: TGTGCCAGCAGCACACAACGGGACAGCTCTGGGGCCAACGTCCTGACTTTC.

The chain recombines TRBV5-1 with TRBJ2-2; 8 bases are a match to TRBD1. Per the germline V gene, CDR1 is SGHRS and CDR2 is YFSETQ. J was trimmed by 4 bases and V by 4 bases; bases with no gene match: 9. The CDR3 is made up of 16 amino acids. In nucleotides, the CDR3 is TGCGCCAGCAGCCTACCCGGGACAGGTGGCACCGGGGAGCTGTTTTTT. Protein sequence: CASSLPGTGGTGELFF.

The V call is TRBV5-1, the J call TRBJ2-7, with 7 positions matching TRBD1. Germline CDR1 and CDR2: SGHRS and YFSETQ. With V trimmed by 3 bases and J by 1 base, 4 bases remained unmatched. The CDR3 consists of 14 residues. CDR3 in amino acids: CASSWSGQSYEQYF. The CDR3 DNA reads TGCGCCAGCAGCTGGTCGGGACAGTCCTACGAGCAGTACTTC.